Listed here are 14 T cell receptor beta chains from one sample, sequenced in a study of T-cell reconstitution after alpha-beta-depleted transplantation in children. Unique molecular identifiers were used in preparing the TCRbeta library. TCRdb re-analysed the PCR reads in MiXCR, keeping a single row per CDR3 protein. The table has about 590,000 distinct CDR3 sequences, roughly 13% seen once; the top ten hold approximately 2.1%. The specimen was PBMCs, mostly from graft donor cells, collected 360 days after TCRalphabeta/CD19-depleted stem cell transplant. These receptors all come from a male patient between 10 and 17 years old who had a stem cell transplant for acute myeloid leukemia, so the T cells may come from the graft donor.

CDR3 residues: CASGGTEAFF. For the CDR3, the DNA is TGTGCCTCGGGGGGCACTGAAGCTTTCTTT. This chain joins TRBV12-3 or TRBV12-4 and TRBJ1-1, with D maybe TRBD1 (5 bases). The V gene lost 11 bases and the J gene lost 4 bases, with 8 bases spanning the gap. The CDR3 has 10 residues.

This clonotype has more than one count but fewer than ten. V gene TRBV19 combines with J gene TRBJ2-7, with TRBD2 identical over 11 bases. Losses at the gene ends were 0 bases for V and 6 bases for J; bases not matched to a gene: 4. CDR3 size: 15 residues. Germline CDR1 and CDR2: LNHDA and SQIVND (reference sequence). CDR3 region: CASSIEVTSGGEQYF. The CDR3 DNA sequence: TGTGCCAGTAGTATAGAGGTTACTAGCGGGGGCGAGCAGTACTTC.

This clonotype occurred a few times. CDR3 region: CASSQSVGSGYEQYF. In DNA form, the CDR3 reads TGCGCCAGCAGCCAATCAGTCGGGAGTGGCTACGAGCAGTACTTC. The V call is TRBV4-1, the J call TRBJ2-7; perhaps TRBD2 as D (6 bases). Per the germline V gene, CDR1 is MGHRA and CDR2 is YSYEKL. The CDR3 length is 15 residues. V was clipped by 2 bases and J by 3 bases, with 14 bases between them.

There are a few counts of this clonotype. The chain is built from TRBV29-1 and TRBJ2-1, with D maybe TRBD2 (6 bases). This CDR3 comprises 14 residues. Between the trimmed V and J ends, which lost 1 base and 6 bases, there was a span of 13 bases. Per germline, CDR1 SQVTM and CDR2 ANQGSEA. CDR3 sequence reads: CSVEAGTVANEQFF. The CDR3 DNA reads TGCAGCGTTGAAGCAGGGACTGTTGCCAATGAGCAGTTCTTC.

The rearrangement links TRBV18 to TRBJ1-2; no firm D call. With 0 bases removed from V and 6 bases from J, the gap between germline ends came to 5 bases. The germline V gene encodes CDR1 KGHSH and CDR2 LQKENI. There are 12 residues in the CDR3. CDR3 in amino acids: CASSPPGNGYTF. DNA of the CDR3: TGTGCCAGCTCACCACCAGGGAATGGCTACACCTTC.

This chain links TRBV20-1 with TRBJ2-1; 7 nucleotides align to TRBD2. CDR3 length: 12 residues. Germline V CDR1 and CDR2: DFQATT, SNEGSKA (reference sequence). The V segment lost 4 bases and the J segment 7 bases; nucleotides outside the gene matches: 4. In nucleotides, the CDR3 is TGCAGTGCTACGAGGGAGGGAAATGAGCAGTTCTTC. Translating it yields CSATREGNEQFF.

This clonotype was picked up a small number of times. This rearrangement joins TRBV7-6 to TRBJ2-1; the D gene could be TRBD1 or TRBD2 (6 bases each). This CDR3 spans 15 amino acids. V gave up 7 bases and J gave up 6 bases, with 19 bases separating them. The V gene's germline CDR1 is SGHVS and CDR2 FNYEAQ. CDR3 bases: TGTGCCAGCACATGGGCGGGAAAGGGGGGCAATGAGCAGTTCTTC. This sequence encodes CASTWAGKGGNEQFF.

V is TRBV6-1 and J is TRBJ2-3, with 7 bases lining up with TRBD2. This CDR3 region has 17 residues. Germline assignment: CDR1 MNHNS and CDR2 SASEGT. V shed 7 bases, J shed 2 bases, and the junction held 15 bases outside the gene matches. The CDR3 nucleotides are TGTGCCAGCAACTTCGGTTTTGGGGCGGGAGCCACAGATACGCAGTATTTT. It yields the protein CASNFGFGAGATDTQYF.

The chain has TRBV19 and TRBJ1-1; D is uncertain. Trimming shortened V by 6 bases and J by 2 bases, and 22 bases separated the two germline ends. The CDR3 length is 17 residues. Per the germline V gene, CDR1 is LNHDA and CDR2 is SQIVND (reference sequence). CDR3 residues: CASSAPNLFSDNTEAFF. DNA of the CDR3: TGTGCCAGTAGCGCCCCTAACCTCTTCTCAGATAACACTGAAGCTTTCTTT.

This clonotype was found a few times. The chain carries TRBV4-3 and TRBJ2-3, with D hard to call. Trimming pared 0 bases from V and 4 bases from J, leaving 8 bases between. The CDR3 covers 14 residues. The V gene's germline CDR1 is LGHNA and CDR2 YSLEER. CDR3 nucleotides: TGCGCCAGCAGCCAAGACCGTAGCCCAGATACGCAGTATTTT. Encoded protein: CASSQDRSPDTQYF.

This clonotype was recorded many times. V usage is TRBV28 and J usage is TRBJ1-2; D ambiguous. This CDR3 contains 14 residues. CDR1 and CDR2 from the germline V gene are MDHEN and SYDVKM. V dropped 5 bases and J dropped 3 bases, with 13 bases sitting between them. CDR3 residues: CASSTGGSDYGYTF. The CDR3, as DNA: TGTGCCAGCAGTACCGGTGGTTCCGACTATGGCTACACCTTC.

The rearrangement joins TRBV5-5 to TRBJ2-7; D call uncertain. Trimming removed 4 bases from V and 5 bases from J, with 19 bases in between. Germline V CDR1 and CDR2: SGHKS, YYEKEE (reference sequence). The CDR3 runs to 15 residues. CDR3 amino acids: CASSDAGQVLDEQYF. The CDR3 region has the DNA TGTGCCAGCAGCGACGCAGGTCAGGTATTGGACGAGCAGTACTTC.

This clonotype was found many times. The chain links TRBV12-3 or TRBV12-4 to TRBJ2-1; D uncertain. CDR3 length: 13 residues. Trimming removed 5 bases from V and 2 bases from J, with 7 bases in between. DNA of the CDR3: TGTGCCAGCAGTCGCAGAGCCTACAATGAGCAGTTCTTC. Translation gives CASSRRAYNEQFF.

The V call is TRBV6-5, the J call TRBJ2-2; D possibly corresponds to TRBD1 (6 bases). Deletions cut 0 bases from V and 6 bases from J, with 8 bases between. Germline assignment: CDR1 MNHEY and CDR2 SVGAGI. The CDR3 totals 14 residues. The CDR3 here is CASSYSTGPGELFF. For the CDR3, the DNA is TGTGCCAGCAGTTACTCGACAGGTCCCGGGGAGCTGTTTTTT.